The rows below give T cell receptor beta chains drawn from one sample of a study of blood T cells in healthy people across ages. Via MiXCR, TCRdb re-called the 5' RACE reads, giving one row per CDR3 protein. The table shows about 720,000 distinct CDR3 sequences, with around a fifth occurring only once. Sequencing was done on a sample of blood. All receptors come from a man aged 70-80 years in good health. Each CDR3 is given with its conserved first and last residue. The order of the fields is V gene, J gene, CDR3 protein.

>TRBV5-1|TRBJ2-7
CASSINYEQYF
>TRBV6-5|TRBJ1-5
CASSYSGVNQPQHF
>TRBV5-5|-
CASSSPPPSYEQYF
>TRBV20-1|TRBJ2-7
CSAATGLTYEQYF
>TRBV5-4|TRBJ2-5
CASSVPTGAETQYF
>TRBV29-1|TRBJ2-7
CSVEDRQGSYEQYF
>TRBV20-1|TRBJ1-1
CSASPYRASEAFF
>TRBV7-9|TRBJ1-1
CASSLDVWGTEAFF
>TRBV10-2|TRBJ2-1
CASSEEAFSYNAQFF
>TRBV7-2|TRBJ1-2
CASSLASRVNGYTF
>TRBV20-1|TRBJ1-3
CSASASSGNTIYF
>TRBV12-3/TRBV12-4|TRBJ1-2
CASRIQGRDGYTF
>TRBV20-1|TRBJ1-5
CSARDRWRDTLMQPQHF
>TRBV28|TRBJ2-3
CASSTTPGTGTDTQYF
>TRBV2|TRBJ1-2
CASTARLEGYTF
>TRBV14|TRBJ2-1
CASSQTQTWGVGSNEQFF
>TRBV5-5|TRBJ1-4
CASSLAGADPTNEKLFF
>TRBV7-9|TRBJ1-4
CASRPGRKNEKLFF
>TRBV29-1|TRBJ1-1
CSVSDTEAFF
>TRBV27|TRBJ2-1
CASSFRPYNEQFF
>TRBV5-1|TRBJ2-2
CASRPGTGELFF
>TRBV5-1|TRBJ2-5
CASSPRTSGQQETQYF
>TRBV5-1|TRBJ2-3
CASSGRGIDTQYF
>TRBV28|TRBJ2-7
CATYWTGSYEQYF
>TRBV15|TRBJ1-2
CATSPQQGQGVGYTF
>TRBV18|TRBJ2-1
CASSPDRVNDEQFF
>TRBV29-1|TRBJ2-4
CSAGLARNIQYF
>TRBV5-1|TRBJ2-1
CASSQGQGTYNEQFF
>TRBV5-6|-
CASSFRDTGLNEQFF
>TRBV16|TRBJ1-1
CASSPRQVGSGWNTEAFF
>TRBV6-5|TRBJ2-7
CASSYSRVHEQYF
>TRBV6-5|TRBJ1-5
CASSLRLHLPQHF
>TRBV6-5|TRBJ1-1
CASRFRNTEAFF
>TRBV20-1|TRBJ2-1
CSARGRRNEQFF
>TRBV20-1|TRBJ2-1
CSARSVTDSYNEQFF
>TRBV20-1|TRBJ2-1
CSAQTSSAYNEQFF
>TRBV20-1|TRBJ2-2
CSALHDRGAGELFF
>TRBV7-9|TRBJ2-5
CASSAGLSQETQYF
>TRBV4-2|TRBJ1-5
CASSRDRGNRPQHF
>TRBV9|TRBJ1-4
CASSVDTGERANEKLFF
>TRBV6-2/TRBV6-3|TRBJ2-7
CASQAPSTAFHEQYF
>TRBV18|TRBJ2-1
CASSPMGDFAYNEQFF
>TRBV6-6|TRBJ2-7
CASTPTSFSSYEQYF
>TRBV24-1|TRBJ2-1
CATSATPRGVQFF
>TRBV5-1|TRBJ1-4
CASSSSGTTNEKLFF
>TRBV6-1|TRBJ1-3
CASRIQGNTIYF
>TRBV11-1|TRBJ2-1
CASSLRTGGHNEQFF
>TRBV12-3/TRBV12-4|TRBJ2-7
CASNRGQSFHEQYF
>TRBV5-1|TRBJ2-1
CASSLSGQEFYNEQFF
>TRBV20-1|TRBJ2-1
CSARGLAGVEQFF